These T cell receptor beta chains were read from a single sample in a study of blood T cell repertoires in COVID-19. The assay was immunoSEQ multiplex PCR, and TCRdb's table has in-frame clones only and misses some. This sample has over 150,000 clones, with about 79% found just once. Sequenced sample: peripheral blood. The receptor set was obtained from a woman in her seventies with acute or convalescent COVID-19. The CDR3 runs from the conserved cysteine through the conserved F or W. A D gene is named only where the DNA matches it firmly. Some rows mark clone size as missing; the rest say once, few, many or name a class of expanded clone.

j_call d_call v_call clone_size cdr3_nt cdr3_aa
TRBJ2-5 TRBD2 TRBV7-3 . TGTGCCAGCAGCTTAATTCCTAGCGGCCAAGAGACCCAGTACTTC CASSLIPSGQETQYF
TRBJ2-1 TRBD2 TRBV5-6 . TGTGCCAGCAGCTTAGCGGGAGCCCGGGAGCAGTTCTTC CASSLAGAREQFF
TRBJ2-6 . TRBV5-1 . TGCGCCAGCAGCTTGGACAGGGTGCCCAACGTCCTGACTTTC CASSLDRVPNVLTF
TRBJ2-3 TRBD2 TRBV6-2/TRBV6-3 once TGTGCCAGCAGTTACATCGTTGGGACTAGCGGAAGCTGGGGGGGAGATACGCAGTATTTT CASSYIVGTSGSWGGDTQYF
TRBJ2-3 TRBD2 TRBV29-1 . TGCAGCGTCGCAAGAGGGACTAGCGGCACAGATACGCAGTATTTT CSVARGTSGTDTQYF
TRBJ2-1 TRBD2 TRBV7-8 . TGTGCCAGCAGCTTATTTGGTAGCGGGAGCGACAATGAGCAGTTCTTC CASSLFGSGSDNEQFF
TRBJ2-5 . TRBV30 few TGTGCCTGGAACAGGGGAGGAGAGACCCAGTACTTC CAWNRGGETQYF
TRBJ1-4 . TRBV30 . TGTGCCTGGGAGGACAACGACCTCGGAAAACTGTTTTTT CAWEDNDLGKLFF
TRBJ1-3 . TRBV2 many TGTGCCAGCAGCGCGGGCTTTCTCCGCAACACCATATATTTT CASSAGFLRNTIYF
TRBJ2-1 TRBD2 TRBV4-1 few TGCGCCAGCAGCCTAGCGGGAGTTAATGAGCAGTTCTTC CASSLAGVNEQFF
TRBJ2-7 . TRBV18 . TGTGCCAGCTCACCACCCCTAGCTGGCTACGAGCAGTACTTC CASSPPLAGYEQYF
TRBJ2-1 TRBD2 TRBV7-9 . TGTGCCAGCAGCTTAAGGAACAAGCGGGAGGGATCGGGCAATGAGCAGTTCTTC CASSLRNKREGSGNEQFF
TRBJ2-7 TRBD2 TRBV6-2/TRBV6-3 . TGTGCCAGCAGTCGCCGGGACTATCATGACGAGCAGTACTTC CASSRRDYHDEQYF
TRBJ2-2 . TRBV3-1/TRBV3-2 once TGTGCCAGCAGCCAAGATCCCTCGAGGGGGGAGCTGTTTTTT CASSQDPSRGELFF
TRBJ1-1 . TRBV4-2 . TGTGCCAGCAGCCAAGACCGACAGCGCCCTTCGATGAACACTGAAGCTTTCTTT CASSQDRQRPSMNTEAFF
TRBJ1-4 TRBD1 TRBV30 few TGTGCCTGGAGTCGCCAGGGGGCCTCTGAAAAACTGTTTTTT CAWSRQGASEKLFF
TRBJ2-3 . TRBV23-1 . TGCGCCCATGATTCTCCAGTCCTCCAGGATCCCACAGATACGCAGTATTTT CAHDSPVLQDPTDTQYF
TRBJ1-5 . TRBV9 . TGTGCCAGCAGCGTAGGAGTAAATAGCAATCAGCCCCAGCATTTT CASSVGVNSNQPQHF
TRBJ2-1 . TRBV29-1 . TGCAGCTATAAGGGGTCTGAGCAGTTCTTC CSYKGSEQFF
TRBJ2-3 . TRBV7-2 . TGTGCCAGCAGCTTTAAAAGGTTGGCGGGAACAGATACGCAGTATTTT CASSFKRLAGTDTQYF
TRBJ1-2 . TRBV11-2 . TGTGCCAGCAGCTTATACGAGTCTTATGGCTACACCTTC CASSLYESYGYTF
TRBJ1-2 TRBD1 TRBV6-5 . TGTGCCAGCAGTCGAAGGACAGGCCTCTATGGCTACACCTTC CASSRRTGLYGYTF
TRBJ2-3 TRBD2 TRBV24-1 . TGTGCCACCAGTGATCAGGGACTAGCGGGAGCAGATACGCAGTATTTT CATSDQGLAGADTQYF
TRBJ2-3 TRBD2 TRBV27 . TGTGCCAGCAGCCGACACCTCGGGACCAGTGGACTAGCGGAATCTACAGATACGCAGTATTTT CASSRHLGTSGLAESTDTQYF
TRBJ2-5 . TRBV6-1 once TGTGCCAGCAGTGTCGGCGCGGAGCCCAACCAAGAGACCCAGTACTTC CASSVGAEPNQETQYF
TRBJ2-6 . TRBV19 . TGTGCCAGTAGTATAGCCCATTCTGGGGCCAACGTCCTGACTTTC CASSIAHSGANVLTF
TRBJ2-3 TRBD1 TRBV2 . TGTGCCAGCAAACAGGGGGAGTATACGCAGTATTTT CASKQGEYTQYF
TRBJ2-7 . TRBV2 . TGTGCCAGCAGTGTATCCGGGACTGCATCCTACGAGCAGTACTTC CASSVSGTASYEQYF
TRBJ1-2 . TRBV5-6 . TGTGCCAGCAGCGGCGACAGCTGGGGACTCTATGGCTACACCTTC CASSGDSWGLYGYTF
TRBJ1-2 TRBD1 TRBV7-9 many TGTGCCAGCAGCTTATTGGGGACAGGGGATAACTATGGCTACACCTTC CASSLLGTGDNYGYTF
TRBJ1-5 TRBD1 TRBV28 . TGTGCCAGCACCAAAGAGACAGGGGTACGACAGCCCCAGCATTTT CASTKETGVRQPQHF
TRBJ2-1 . TRBV5-4 . TGTGCCAGCACCACTCGGGAGTTATACAATGAGCAGTTCTTC CASTTRELYNEQFF
TRBJ1-5 TRBD1 TRBV7-2 . TGTGCCAGCAGCCAGAACAGGGGTCAGCCCCAGCATTTT CASSQNRGQPQHF
TRBJ2-6 . TRBV6-1 . TGTGCCAGCAGTGAAGGTTTCGGCGGAGGTGCGGGGGCCAACGTCCTGACTTTC CASSEGFGGGAGANVLTF
TRBJ1-4 . TRBV6-6 . TGTGCCAGCAGTTACTACGGGACTAATGAAAAACTGTTTTTT CASSYYGTNEKLFF
TRBJ2-1 TRBD1 TRBV19 few TGTGCCAGTAGTGCCCAGGGGGCAGGTCCATACAATGAGCAGTTCTTC CASSAQGAGPYNEQFF
TRBJ2-2 . TRBV7-9 . TGTGCCAGCAGCTTTAAGGGTTCGCGGGAGAACACCGGGGAGCTGTTTTTT CASSFKGSRENTGELFF
TRBJ1-4 TRBD1 TRBV5-1 . TGCGCCAGCAGTAGGGGGCGTAATGAAAAACTGTTTTTT CASSRGRNEKLFF
TRBJ2-1 . TRBV25-1 . TGTGCCAGCAGTGAAAGCGTATGGTCGGGGGGCGAGCAGTTCTTC CASSESVWSGGEQFF
TRBJ2-7 TRBD1 TRBV19 . TGTGCCAGTGGATTGGGACAGCCCTACGAGCAGTACTTC CASGLGQPYEQYF